Shown below are 22 T cell receptor beta chains from a single sample sequenced in a study of T cell responses to AZD1222 COVID-19 vaccine. TCRdb keeps only in-frame clones here, not all; method: immunoSEQ multiplex PCR. Here the sample spans some 99,000 clones, roughly nine tenths being singletons. The sample in question was peripheral blood, obtained on day 0 of AZD1222 vaccination. The receptors shown here come from an adult in good health.

The chain combines TRBV9 with TRBJ1-4; 7 bases fit TRBD1. The CDR3 sequence is 16 residues long. Trimming cost V 0 bases and J 5 bases; bases outside gene matches: 7. The germline V gene encodes CDR1 SGDLS and CDR2 YYNGEE. The DNA for the CDR3 is TGTGCCAGCAGCGTAGGGCCGGGACAGTCAAATGAAAAACTGTTTTTT. This codes for CASSVGPGQSNEKLFF.

The chain is built from TRBV7-2 and TRBJ1-6; D might be TRBD1 (5 bases). V lost 2 bases and J lost 13, with 18 bases in between. The CDR3 runs 15 residues. Per germline, CDR1 SGHTA and CDR2 FQGNSA. DNA of the CDR3: TGTGCCAGCAGCTTAAGGGCAGGGCAGGAGAGGCCCCTCCACTTT. Translated: CASSLRAGQERPLHF.

The chain combines TRBV9 with TRBJ2-4, with 9 bases that match TRBD2. Germline CDR1 SGDLS, CDR2 YYNGEE. The CDR3 spans 16 residues. V lost 4 bases, J lost 6 bases, and 11 bases stayed unmatched. This CDR3 is CASSPQAGGRLNIQYF. The CDR3 DNA follows: TGTGCCAGCAGCCCCCAAGCGGGAGGCCGGTTAAACATTCAGTACTTC.

Note on this clone: The sample carries other DNA sequences with the same CDR3. The rearrangement uses TRBV7-9 and TRBJ2-5, with 11 positions matching TRBD2. The CDR3 consists of 16 residues. V lost 0 bases to trimming and J lost 1 base; unmatched junction nucleotides: 1. Germline values: CDR1 SEHNR, CDR2 FQNEAQ (reference sequence). The CDR3 reads CASSLALAGGQETQYF. CDR3 DNA: TGTGCCAGCAGCTTAGCGCTAGCGGGGGGCCAAGAGACCCAGTACTTC.

The CDR3 DNA reads TGTGCCAGCCCCGGATCGATCCTCTATGGCTACACCTTC. Translated, it gives CASPGSILYGYTF. The chain combines TRBV6-5 with TRBJ1-2; D not certain. The ends were cut back, 8 bases at V and 4 bases at J, with 14 bases in the middle. CDR3 size: 13 residues. Germline V gene data show CDR1 as MNHEY and CDR2 as SVGAGI.

The chain links TRBV5-4 to TRBJ1-2; D is unresolved. The CDR3 length is 17 residues. Germline CDR1 is SGHNT and CDR2 is YYREEE (reference sequence). V gave up 1 base and J gave up 2 bases, with 18 bases separating them. For the CDR3, the DNA is TGTGCCAGCAGCTTGAGTTCCGGGTCTACGAGAAACTATGGCTACACCTTC. This translates into CASSLSSGSTRNYGYTF.

V and J are TRBV19 and TRBJ1-1, with a weak D call TRBD1 (5 bases). This CDR3 is built from 14 residues. Germline values: CDR1 LNHDA, CDR2 SQIVND (reference sequence). V was trimmed by 9 bases and J by 6 bases, leaving 20 bases between them. DNA for the CDR3: TGTGCCAGCCGATTTGTAGGGCTAGGGGCTGAAGCTTTCTTT. It yields the protein CASRFVGLGAEAFF.

The J gene is TRBJ1-1, the V gene TRBV28, with unresolved D. Germline assignment: CDR1 MDHEN and CDR2 SYDVKM. V gave up 7 bases and J gave up 4 bases, with 19 bases separating them. The CDR3 length is 15 residues. The CDR3 DNA follows: TGTGCCAGCAACGGGGAGCATGGCCGACTCACTGAAGCTTTCTTT. Protein sequence: CASNGEHGRLTEAFF.

The rearrangement joins TRBV7-2 to TRBJ1-1; D gene unclear. Germline CDR1 SGHTA, CDR2 FQGNSA. The V end lost 5 bases, the J end lost 4 bases, and 14 bases lay between the germline ends. The CDR3 has 14 residues. CDR3 in DNA: TGTGCCAGCAGCCCCTACACGCGGGCCACTGAAGCTTTCTTT. Its translation is CASSPYTRATEAFF.

The V call is TRBV14, the J call TRBJ1-1, with D tentatively TRBD1 (5 bases). V shed 0 bases and J shed 3 bases, with 11 bases lying between them. This CDR3 comprises 15 residues. Germline CDR1 reads SGHDN; CDR2 reads FVKESK. The CDR3 protein is CASSQDLGGYTEAFF. The CDR3 DNA sequence: TGTGCCAGCAGCCAAGATTTGGGGGGGTACACTGAAGCTTTCTTT.

In its sample, this clone was seen once. The CDR3 is CASSMEAGTQYF. CDR3 bases: TGTGCCAGTAGTATGGAAGCGGGGACCCAGTACTTC. This chain uses TRBV19 with TRBJ2-5, with TRBD2 as a possible D gene (6 bases). This CDR3 is built from 12 residues. Germline V CDR1 and CDR2: LNHDA, SQIVND (reference sequence). V dropped 3 bases and J dropped 7 bases, with 9 bases sitting between them. Supplemented by reference TRBV19 and TRBJ2-5, the full variable domain reads DGGITQSPKYLFRKEGQNVTLSCEQNLNHDAMYWYRQDPGQGLRLIYYSQIVNDFQKGDIAEGYSVSREKKESFPLTVTSAQKNPTAFYLCASSMEAGTQYFGPGTRLLVL.

The V call is TRBV6-6, the J call TRBJ2-1; no clear D. V was shortened by 6 bases and J by 2 bases, with 17 bases between the two germline ends. This CDR3 has 16 amino acids. From germline, CDR1 is MNHNY and CDR2 SVGAGI (reference sequence). The CDR3 DNA follows: TGTGCCAGCAGCCCGGGTTTGGGTATCACCTACAATGAGCAGTTCTTC. The encoded protein is CASSPGLGITYNEQFF.

The V and J genes are TRBV30 and TRBJ1-2; D call uncertain. Trimming cost V 1 base and J 7 bases, with 19 bases left between them. Germline assignment: CDR1 GTSNPN and CDR2 SVGIG (reference sequence). The CDR3 is 15 residues long. For the CDR3, the DNA is TGTGCCTGGAGTGAACCCGCCGGGGTCCGGGGTGGCTACACCTTC. Its translation: CAWSEPAGVRGGYTF.

This clone came up once. This chain connects TRBV19 to TRBJ2-1; 13 bases align to TRBD2. CDR3 size: 16 residues. Germline V gene lookup returns CDR1 LNHDA and CDR2 SQIVND (reference sequence). V shed 2 bases, J shed 9 bases, and the junction held 7 bases outside the gene matches. In DNA, the CDR3 is TGTGCCAGTAGTATATCCGGGACTAGCGGGACCGGTGAGCAGTTCTTC. Its translation: CASSISGTSGTGEQFF.

The chain recombines TRBV12-3 or TRBV12-4 with TRBJ2-7; TRBD2 agrees at 9 bases. This CDR3 contains 13 residues. The V segment lost 7 bases and the J segment 6 bases; nucleotides outside the gene matches: 7. CDR3 DNA sequence: TGTGCCAGCACCGATAGCGGGAGAGGCGAGCAGTACTTC. Translation: CASTDSGRGEQYF.

The genes are TRBV6-5 and TRBJ1-3, with D maybe TRBD1 (6 bases). Per the germline V gene, CDR1 is MNHEY and CDR2 is SVGAGI. Trimming stripped 8 bases from V and 0 bases from J, with 8 bases between. The CDR3 covers 13 residues. The CDR3 spells CASEGGSGNTIYF. The CDR3 coding sequence is TGTGCCAGCGAGGGGGGCTCTGGAAACACCATATATTTT.

A few counts support this clone. V is TRBV27 and J is TRBJ2-7, with 12 bases lining up with TRBD1. The CDR3 covers 15 residues. Germline trimming cut 2 bases from V and 7 bases from J; bases unmatched to any gene: 6. Looked up from germline, CDR1 is MNHEY and CDR2 is SMNVEV (reference sequence). The CDR3 region is CASSLRGQGAWEQYF. CDR3 DNA: TGTGCCAGCAGTTTACGGGGACAGGGGGCCTGGGAGCAGTACTTC.

This clone has just one count. The DNA of the CDR3 is TGCGCCAGCAGCTCAGGGGGCTCGAGCAATCAGCCCCAGCATTTT. Translated: CASSSGGSSNQPQHF. V and J are TRBV5-1 and TRBJ1-5, with 8 bases identical to TRBD1. Germline lookup yields CDR1 SGHRS and CDR2 YFSETQ. The CDR3 contains 15 residues. Trimming removed 3 bases from V and 1 base from J; junction bases left unmatched: 3.

The genes are TRBV19 and TRBJ1-3; D remains ambiguous. V lost 6 bases and J 0 bases, leaving 9 bases between the germline ends. CDR3 length: 14 residues. Per germline, CDR1 LNHDA and CDR2 SQIVND (reference sequence). This chain's CDR3 is CASSMPFSGNTIYF. Written as DNA, the CDR3 is TGTGCCAGTAGCATGCCCTTCTCTGGAAACACCATATATTTT. Complete variable domain (other parts from reference TRBV19 and TRBJ1-3): DGGITQSPKYLFRKEGQNVTLSCEQNLNHDAMYWYRQDPGQGLRLIYYSQIVNDFQKGDIAEGYSVSREKKESFPLTVTSAQKNPTAFYLCASSMPFSGNTIYFGEGSWLTVV.

The chain has TRBV5-5 and TRBJ1-1; D is ambiguous. Germline V gene lookup returns CDR1 SGHKS and CDR2 YYEKEE (reference sequence). Trimming cost V 4 bases and J 1 base, with 8 bases left between them. This CDR3 contains 13 residues. The CDR3 sequence: CASSQERNTEAFF. For the CDR3, the DNA is TGTGCCAGCAGCCAGGAAAGGAACACTGAAGCTTTCTTT.

V gene TRBV18 combines with J gene TRBJ1-5; D is unresolved. V was cut by 2 bases and J by 6 bases, with 17 bases left in between. Germline values: CDR1 KGHSH, CDR2 LQKENI. This CDR3 has 16 residues. CDR3 sequence (DNA): TGTGCCAGCTCACCAGGAGGAGGGCCGGAGAGTCAGCCCCAGCATTTT. Encoded protein: CASSPGGGPESQPQHF.

V gene TRBV5-6 combines with J gene TRBJ1-5; D might be TRBD1 (6 bases). This CDR3 has 12 amino acids. The germline gives CDR1 SGHDT, CDR2 YYEEEE. V lost 3 bases, J lost 9 bases, and 10 bases lay in between. CDR3 residues: CASSYQGRPQHF. CDR3 coding DNA: TGTGCCAGCAGCTACCAGGGGCGGCCCCAGCATTTT.